This T cell receptor beta chain was profiled in a study of response to subunit inactivated influenza vaccine (dated by TCRdb to the late 2010s). Background on the whole study: The study used deep quantitative T cell receptor repertoire profiling to track responses to a trivalent subunit inactivated influenza vaccine.

Library generation was performed with RT-PCR. TCRdb lists the instrument as Illumina HiSeq 2500. The public reads were run again by TCRdb, first through fastp at Q25 and then through MiXCR, and only productive beta chains were kept. Entries that share a CDR3 protein sequence are merged under the most common genes and DNA. In this sample the table shows around 790,000 distinct CDR3 sequences, around 20% of which occur a single time. The ten largest clones add up to about 10% of the sample. Overall results and qualifications from the work: According to the authors, only a limited number of new T cells may be recruited by each seasonal influenza vaccination.

Based on the germline V gene, the CDR1 and CDR2 sequences are SQVTM and ANQGSEA. The V end loses 6 bases and the J end loses 3 bases, and a stretch of 14 bases separates them. The CDR3 runs 13 residues from the cysteine to the phenylalanine. Just the 39-base CDR3 DNA is kept, in frame starting at base 1. This clonotype was counted between two and nine times. It has no known antigen specificity. The input lacks base qualities; no much larger clone sits a single base away. The clonotype was recovered from a man over 45 who received an inactivated influenza vaccine. Donor details come from another sample of the same person, matched by shared clones. The V and J genes are TRBV29-1 and TRBJ1-2; the D gene lacks a confident call. The input for sequencing was PBMCs from blood, taken less than 6 days after vaccination. Read as DNA, the sequence is TGCAGCGTGAAAGTTAGGGAGGACTATGGCTACACCTTC. Its protein is CSVKVREDYGYTF. Supplemented by the reference TRBV29-1 and TRBJ1-2 proteins around the CDR3, the complete variable domain is SAVISQKPSRDICQRGTSLTIQCQVDSQVTMMFWYRQQPGQSLTLIATANQGSEATYESGFVIDKFPISRPNLTFSTLTVSNMSPEDSSIYLCSVKVREDYGYTFGSGTRLTVV.